These 21 T cell receptor beta chains came from one sample sequenced in a study of blood T cell repertoires in COVID-19. Assay: immunoSEQ multiplex PCR; the TCRdb copy retains only in-frame clones and omits some. The sample includes about 120,000 clones, about 85% of them seen just once. Sequencing used peripheral blood. The receptors derive from a man at least 80 years old with active or convalescent COVID-19.

This clone was seen a few times. The chain employs TRBV27 and TRBJ2-3; 8 nucleotides align to TRBD2. The length of the CDR3 is 16 residues. Germline V CDR1 and CDR2: MNHEY, SMNVEV (reference sequence). Unmatched junction bases numbered 8, after V lost 4 bases and J lost 2 bases. The CDR3 DNA is TGTGCCAGCAGTTCCATCCCCGGGGGGGCCACAGATACGCAGTATTTT. Its protein is CASSSIPGGATDTQYF.

The chain carries TRBV19 and TRBJ2-2; possible D gene TRBD2, 6 bases. CDR3 length: 17 amino acids. Germline values: CDR1 LNHDA, CDR2 SQIVND (reference sequence). The V and J ends lost 6 bases and 3 bases respectively, with 20 bases between them. CDR3 DNA sequence: TGTGCCAGTAGCCCGGGCGGGGTGGGAGGCCACACCGGGGAGCTGTTTTTT. It encodes CASSPGGVGGHTGELFF.

The gene calls are TRBV4-2 and TRBJ1-3; D is uncertain. CDR1 and CDR2 from the germline V gene are LGHNA and YNFKEQ. The V end was cut by 0 bases, the J end by 0 bases, with 6 bases between. This CDR3 is 15 amino acids long. CDR3 coding DNA: TGTGCCAGCAGCCAAGATCATGTCTCTGGAAACACCATATATTTT. This translates into CASSQDHVSGNTIYF.

The V call is TRBV19, the J call TRBJ2-7; weak D call: TRBD1 (6 bases). Trimming left V 1 base short and J 2 bases short, with 15 bases between. Germline V gene data show CDR1 as LNHDA and CDR2 as SQIVND (reference sequence). This CDR3 is built from 16 residues. Written as DNA, the CDR3 is TGTGCCAGTAGTATAGTGGGGGCCTGGGAGCCCTACGAGCAGTACTTC. It yields the protein CASSIVGAWEPYEQYF.

The chain is built from TRBV5-1 and TRBJ2-3; TRBD2 agrees at 13 bases. The germline V gene has CDR1 SGHRS and CDR2 YFSETQ. The CDR3 contains 15 residues. V gave up 4 bases and J gave up 8 bases; unmatched junction bases: 7. CDR3 nucleotide sequence: TGCGCCAGCAGCCGGACTAGCGGGGGACCCATTACGCAGTATTTT. Translating it yields CASSRTSGGPITQYF.

The CDR3 spells CASRPAPNTYEQYF. The CDR3 region has the DNA TGTGCCAGCAGGCCTGCCCCCAACACCTACGAGCAGTACTTC. The gene calls are TRBV5-6 and TRBJ2-7; D remains unclear. Germline assignment: CDR1 SGHDT and CDR2 YYEEEE. The ends were cut back, 5 bases at V and 2 bases at J, with 14 bases in the middle. The CDR3 is 14 amino acids.

This clone was seen only once. The chain is built from TRBV5-1 and TRBJ1-1; 8 bases are a match to TRBD1. The V gene end was trimmed by 0 bases and the J gene end by 4 bases; junction bases not matched to a gene: 8. The CDR3 extends over 16 amino acids. CDR1 SGHRS and CDR2 YFSETQ come from the germline V gene. CDR3 nucleotide sequence: TGCGCCAGCAGCTTGGTGGCGCTACAGGGGGGCACTGAAGCTTTCTTT. The encoded protein is CASSLVALQGGTEAFF.

This sequence joins TRBV7-9 and TRBJ2-7; D perhaps matches TRBD2 (6 bases). Trimming shortened V by 6 bases and J by 0 bases, and 9 bases separated the two germline ends. Germline V CDR1 and CDR2: SEHNR, FQNEAQ (reference sequence). CDR3 length: 13 residues. Here the CDR3 reads CASSETSSYEQYF. CDR3 DNA: TGTGCCAGCAGTGAGACTAGCTCCTACGAGCAGTACTTC.

This clone has a single count. CDR3 in amino acids: CASSYYRGGNQPQHF. CDR3 DNA: TGTGCCAGCAGTTACTACAGGGGGGGCAATCAGCCCCAGCATTTT. This rearrangement joins TRBV6-2 or TRBV6-3 to TRBJ1-5, with 8 bases that match TRBD1. V was clipped by 1 base and J by 2 bases; unmatched bases: 1. The germline gives CDR1 MNHEY, CDR2 SVGEGT. The CDR3 is made up of 15 amino acids.

The genes are TRBV18 and TRBJ2-2; D is perhaps TRBD1 (6 bases). There are 14 residues in the CDR3. Germline V gene lookup returns CDR1 KGHSH and CDR2 LQKENI. Trimming cost V 5 bases and J 6 bases, with 13 bases left between them. DNA of the CDR3: TGTGCCAGCTCAACGGCAGGGGAAGCCGGGGAGCTGTTTTTT. The encoded protein is CASSTAGEAGELFF.

The rearrangement links TRBV30 to TRBJ1-2, with D unresolved. CDR1 is GTSNPN and CDR2 is SVGIG in the germline V gene (reference sequence). This CDR3 spans 13 amino acids. The V and J ends lost 0 bases and 7 bases respectively, with 12 bases between them. The CDR3 nucleotides are TGTGCCTGGAGTGTATACGAGAGGCCTGGCTACACCTTC. It translates to CAWSVYERPGYTF.

This chain connects TRBV6-5 to TRBJ1-5, with 7 nucleotides matching TRBD1. Germline V gives CDR1 MNHEY, CDR2 SVGAGI. V dropped 10 bases and J dropped 6; count of bases not matched to a gene: 9. CDR3 length: 13 amino acids. The CDR3 region has the DNA TGTGCCATAACTCGGGCAGGGGGTCAGCCCCAGCATTTT. It translates to CAITRAGGQPQHF.

The CDR3 nucleotides are TGTGCCAGCAGTTTATTTGCACAGCTAAGCTCCTATAATTCACCCCTCCACTTT. It yields the protein CASSLFAQLSSYNSPLHF. V gene TRBV27 combines with J gene TRBJ1-6; no definite D call. Germline loops: CDR1 MNHEY, CDR2 SMNVEV (reference sequence). The CDR3 runs 18 residues. Trimming pared 1 base from V and 0 bases from J, leaving 13 bases between.

The chain couples TRBV7-9 to TRBJ2-3; 10 nucleotides line up with TRBD2. This CDR3 has 15 residues. Germline V gene lookup returns CDR1 SEHNR and CDR2 FQNEAQ (reference sequence). Trimming cost V 2 bases and J 4 bases; bases outside gene matches: 3. This CDR3 reads CASSLPSGSSDTQYF. The CDR3 region has the DNA TGTGCCAGCAGCTTACCTAGCGGGAGCTCAGATACGCAGTATTTT.

The rearrangement uses TRBV7-3 and TRBJ1-4, with 8 bases matching TRBD1. The CDR3 contains 14 residues. The J segment lost 9 bases and the V segment lost 5 bases, leaving 8 bases of the junction unmatched. Germline assignment: CDR1 SGHTA and CDR2 FQGTGA. The CDR3 DNA reads TGTGCCAGCAGCCGACAGGGGAGTGTGAAAAAACTGTTTTTT. Residues: CASSRQGSVKKLFF.

The V gene is TRBV27, the J gene TRBJ1-2; D is undetermined. CDR1 and CDR2 from the germline V gene are MNHEY and SMNVEV (reference sequence). The CDR3 extends over 15 amino acids. The germline V and J ends were trimmed by 3 bases and 4 bases, with 15 bases remaining between them. The CDR3 spells CASSFSPSRSYGYTF. As DNA, the CDR3 is TGTGCCAGCAGTTTTTCCCCCAGCAGGTCCTATGGCTACACCTTC.

In this sample, this clone turned up a few times. V gene TRBV14 combines with J gene TRBJ1-2; D gene unclear. Trimming shortened V by 4 bases and J by 3 bases, and 9 bases separated the two germline ends. The CDR3 runs 13 residues. The germline CDR1 and CDR2 sequences are SGHDN and FVKESK. Here the CDR3 reads CASSPLTDYGYTF. For the CDR3, the DNA is TGTGCCAGCAGCCCCCTGACTGACTATGGCTACACCTTC. The whole variable domain, filled in from reference TRBV14 and TRBJ1-2, reads EAGVTQFPSHSVIEKGQTVTLRCDPISGHDNLYWYRRVMGKEIKFLLHFVKESKQDESGMPNNRFLAERTGGTYSTLKVQPAELEDSGVYFCASSPLTDYGYTFGSGTRLTVV.

This clone was counted only a few times. Other DNA sequences of this sample code for an identical CDR3. The chain is built from TRBV18 and TRBJ1-6, with 8 bases matching TRBD1. Germline V CDR1 and CDR2: KGHSH, LQKENI. Trimming cost V 3 bases and J 7 bases; bases outside gene matches: 5. This CDR3 has 15 residues. The CDR3 loop reads CASSPGQGGNSPLHF. In DNA, the CDR3 is TGTGCCAGCTCACCCGGACAGGGTGGAAATTCACCCCTCCACTTT.

This clone was seen a few times. The rearrangement links TRBV29-1 to TRBJ1-2; D possibly corresponds to TRBD1 (5 bases). CDR1 SQVTM and CDR2 ANQGSEA come from the germline V gene. CDR3 length: 13 residues. Trimming removed 7 bases from V and 4 bases from J, with 16 bases in between. The CDR3 DNA reads as TGCAGCGCCAGACCTGCCCAGGGCTATGGCTACACCTTC. This codes for CSARPAQGYGYTF.

The chain recombines TRBV10-2 with TRBJ2-3; D is perhaps TRBD2 (6 bases). This CDR3 is built from 16 residues. CDR1 is WSHSY and CDR2 is SAAADI in the germline V gene. The V end lost 6 bases, the J end lost 1 base, and 17 bases lay between the germline ends. CDR3: CASREGGGTGTDTQYF. The CDR3 DNA reads as TGCGCCAGCAGGGAGGGTGGCGGAACCGGCACAGATACGCAGTATTTT.

The chain is built from TRBV3-1 (or the pseudogene TRBV3-2) and TRBJ2-2; D is perhaps TRBD2 (6 bases). The V end was cut by 4 bases, the J end by 3 bases, with 12 bases between. The CDR3 contains 15 residues. The germline CDR1 and CDR2 sequences are LGHDT and YNNKEL (reference sequence). The CDR3 bases are TGTGCCAGCAGCCCGACTAGAGCTGACACCGGGGAGCTGTTTTTT. Its translation: CASSPTRADTGELFF.